The next 31 T cell receptor beta chains were all read from a single sample in a study of spatial heterogeneity in lung cancer. TCRdb reprocessed the 5' RACE reads with MiXCR, giving one entry per CDR3 protein. This table has over 45,000 distinct CDR3 sequences, about 5.8% appearing once. The sample's time point: sample taken at primary tumor resection. This material consisted of PBMCs, taken at surgery. The source of these receptors is a male donor with early-stage non-small cell lung cancer.

In its sample, this clonotype was seen many times. Here the CDR3 reads CASSGSFAGAETQYF. The CDR3 DNA reads TGCGCCAGCAGTGGGTCCTTTGCGGGAGCAGAGACCCAGTACTTC. The rearrangement links TRBV10-1 to TRBJ2-5; 7 bases agree with TRBD2. Trimming removed 4 bases from V and 4 bases from J; junction bases left unmatched: 9. This CDR3 spans 15 amino acids. Germline-derived CDR1 and CDR2 are WNHNN and SYGVQD (reference sequence).

This clonotype was observed at least ten times. This chain joins TRBV7-2 and TRBJ2-7; 8 bases map to TRBD2. V lost 5 bases to trimming and J lost 10 bases; unmatched junction nucleotides: 10. CDR3 length equals 13 residues. CDR1 and CDR2 from the germline V gene are SGHTA and FQGNSA. The DNA of the CDR3 is TGTGCCAGCAGCCTCCAGACTAGCGCCCGCCAGTACTTC. Its protein product is CASSLQTSARQYF.

The table lists this clonotype with many counts. The chain combines TRBV7-9 with TRBJ2-3; TRBD2 is a possible D gene (6 bases). Trimming cost V 8 bases and J 0 bases, with 9 bases left between them. The CDR3 consists of 13 residues. Germline V gene sequence: CDR1 SEHNR, CDR2 FQNEAQ (reference sequence). In DNA form, the CDR3 reads TGTGCCAGCGCGGGATTTAGCACAGATACGCAGTATTTT. Protein: CASAGFSTDTQYF.

This clonotype occurred many times. The CDR3 region has the DNA TGTGCCAGCTTCAGGGACAGCCGCTCACCCCTCCACTTT. Protein product: CASFRDSRSPLHF. The chain uses TRBV7-9 and TRBJ1-6; TRBD1 matches 7 bases. The CDR3 totals 13 residues. CDR1 is SEHNR and CDR2 is FQNEAQ in the germline V gene (reference sequence). After removal of 8 bases from V and 10 bases from J, the junction contained 8 bases not matched to a gene.

This clonotype was seen at least ten times. In DNA form, the CDR3 reads TGTGCCAGCAGCCGGGGGGCAGGGAATGGCGCCTACGAGCAGTACTTC. This translates into CASSRGAGNGAYEQYF. The rearrangement uses TRBV3-1 and TRBJ2-7; D tentatively reads TRBD1 or TRBD2 (6 bases each). CDR1 and CDR2 from the germline V gene are LGHDT and YNNKEL (reference sequence). The CDR3 contains 16 residues. With 4 bases removed from V and 2 bases from J, the gap between germline ends came to 18 bases.

This clonotype was seen at least ten times. J is TRBJ2-3 and V is TRBV12-5; maybe TRBD2 (6 bases). The CDR3 length is 13 residues. Trimming stripped 6 bases from V and 0 bases from J, with 7 bases between. Germline V lookup: CDR1 LGHNT, CDR2 FRNRAP. The CDR3 spells CASGTSSTDTQYF. In nucleotides, the CDR3 is TGTGCTAGTGGGACTAGTAGCACAGATACGCAGTATTTT. The whole variable domain, remainder taken from reference TRBV12-5 and TRBJ2-3, is DARVTQTPRHKVTEMGQEVTMRCQPILGHNTVFWYRQTMMQGLELLAYFRNRAPLDDSGMPKDRFSAEMPDATLATLKIQPSEPRDSAVYFCASGTSSTDTQYFGPGTRLTVL.

This clonotype was detected ten times or more. The V gene is TRBV24-1, the J gene TRBJ2-3; possibly TRBD1 or TRBD2 for D (6 bases each). V was shortened by 5 bases and J by 2 bases, with 13 bases between the two germline ends. The CDR3 is made up of 15 amino acids. Germline CDR1 reads KGHDR; CDR2 reads SFDVKD. CDR3 region: CATSGGTRSTDTQYF. The CDR3 DNA reads TGTGCCACCAGTGGCGGGACAAGATCCACAGATACGCAGTATTTT.

The sample holds many counts of this clonotype. The chain employs TRBV20-1 and TRBJ1-5, with no clear D. This CDR3 spans 14 amino acids. CDR1 is DFQATT, CDR2 SNEGSKA, per germline (reference sequence). V was pared by 1 base and J by 0 bases, with 7 bases between. CDR3 bases: TGCAGTGCTAGAGGGGGTTCTAGCAATCAGCCCCAGCATTTT. Protein: CSARGGSSNQPQHF.

This clonotype has only a few counts. The chain recombines TRBV15 with TRBJ2-7, with D maybe TRBD1 (5 bases). The CDR3 sequence is 17 residues long. CDR1 is LNHNV and CDR2 is YYDKDF in the germline V gene (reference sequence). Deletions cut 2 bases from V and 0 bases from J, with 17 bases between. Here the CDR3 reads CATSRTVLNRSSYEQYF. CDR3 nucleotides: TGTGCCACCAGCAGAACGGTTCTAAACAGGAGCTCCTACGAGCAGTACTTC. The whole variable domain, remainder taken from reference TRBV15 and TRBJ2-7, is DAMVIQNPRYQVTQFGKPVTLSCSQTLNHNVMYWYQQKSSQAPKLLFHYYDKDFNNEADTPDNFQSRRPNTSFCFLDIRSPGLGDTAMYLCATSRTVLNRSSYEQYFGPGTRLTVT.

This clonotype showed up many times. V is TRBV19 and J is TRBJ1-1; unclear D gene. There are 13 residues in the CDR3. Per the germline V gene, CDR1 is LNHDA and CDR2 is SQIVND (reference sequence). V lost 7 bases and J lost 0, with 9 bases in between. CDR3 sequence reads: CASIAWLNTEAFF. CDR3 DNA: TGTGCCAGTATCGCGTGGTTGAACACTGAAGCTTTCTTT.

The sample holds many counts of this clonotype. The CDR3, as DNA: TGTGCCAGCAGCCCTCCAGCGGGAGGGCTAAAGACCCAGTACTTC. Translated, it gives CASSPPAGGLKTQYF. V and J are TRBV6-5 and TRBJ2-5; TRBD2 matches at 10 bases. The CDR3 is 15 residues long. The V segment lost 6 bases and the J segment 6 bases; nucleotides outside the gene matches: 10. Germline assignment: CDR1 MNHEY and CDR2 SVGAGI.

This clonotype was recorded many times. J is TRBJ2-3 and V is TRBV9; TRBD2 aligns across 7 bases. The junction had 6 bases not matched to a gene; V was cut back by 4 bases and J by 1 base. CDR1 is SGDLS, CDR2 YYNGEE, per germline. This CDR3 contains 15 residues. CDR3 DNA: TGTGCCAGCAGCCCCTACGCGGGGGGCACAGATACGCAGTATTTT. Protein product: CASSPYAGGTDTQYF.

Many counts were recorded for this clonotype. The V and J genes are TRBV5-1 and TRBJ2-1; the D is unclear. The germline V gene has CDR1 SGHRS and CDR2 YFSETQ. The length of the CDR3 is 13 residues. V was clipped by 5 bases and J by 8 bases, with 14 bases between them. Here the CDR3 DNA reads TGCGCCAGCAGTCCGCACGCGGTGGATGAGCAGTTCTTC. Translated: CASSPHAVDEQFF.

This clonotype was detected ten times or more. The chain combines TRBV28 with TRBJ1-1, with D perhaps matching TRBD1 (6 bases). Per the germline V gene, CDR1 is MDHEN and CDR2 is SYDVKM. V dropped 4 bases and J dropped 1 base, with 10 bases sitting between them. CDR3 length: 14 residues. The CDR3 nucleotides read TGTGCCAGCAGTTGGCGGACAGCGAACACTGAAGCTTTCTTT. The encoded protein is CASSWRTANTEAFF.

V is TRBV6-1 and J is TRBJ2-1; 13 bases match TRBD2. The CDR3 runs to 14 residues. Germline values: CDR1 MNHNS, CDR2 SASEGT. Unmatched junction bases numbered 5, after V lost 1 base and J lost 14 bases. CDR3 residues: CASSEGTSGSKEFF. The CDR3 DNA sequence: TGTGCCAGCAGTGAAGGGACTAGCGGGAGCAAGGAGTTCTTC.

This clonotype qualifies as medium-sized. CDR3 in DNA: TGTGCCTCCTGGAGCGGGAGCTCCTACAATGAGCAGTTCTTC. Protein: CASWSGSSYNEQFF. The chain has TRBV19 and TRBJ2-1, with TRBD2 matching over 8 bases. With V trimmed by 11 bases and J by 0 bases, 6 bases remained unmatched. CDR1 LNHDA and CDR2 SQIVND come from the germline V gene (reference sequence). This CDR3 has 14 amino acids.

In this sample, this clonotype turned up many times. The CDR3 nucleotides are TGCAGTGCGAGGGACAGCCGAAAGAATGAGGACCAAGAGACCCAGTACTTC. This sequence encodes CSARDSRKNEDQETQYF. The chain uses TRBV20-1 and TRBJ2-5; 7 bases line up with TRBD1. The junction had 16 bases not matched to a gene; V was cut back by 6 bases and J by 0 bases. The CDR3 is 17 residues long. Germline assignment: CDR1 DFQATT and CDR2 SNEGSKA (reference sequence).

This clonotype was recorded a few times. The chain joins TRBV10-3 to TRBJ1-6; D possibly corresponds to TRBD1 (6 bases). V shed 0 bases and J shed 7 bases, with 16 bases lying between them. In germline, CDR1 is ENHRY, CDR2 SYGVKD. CDR3 length: 17 residues. CDR3 sequence reads: CAISESGAGRTNSPLHF. CDR3 nucleotide sequence: TGTGCCATCAGTGAGTCGGGGGCGGGACGGACCAATTCACCCCTCCACTTT.

To note about this clonotype: A read error may explain this, as a much larger clone is one base away. The chain recombines TRBV6-2 or TRBV6-3 with TRBJ1-5; TRBD1 aligns across 8 bases. Germline lookup yields CDR1 MNHEY and CDR2 SVGEGT. The CDR3 totals 16 residues. Trimming cost V 6 bases and J 5 bases; bases outside gene matches: 12. The CDR3 sequence is CASSPLGQGVDQPQHF. CDR3 sequence (DNA): TGTGCCAGCAGCCCCCTCGGACAGGGTGTGGATCAGCCCCAGCATTTT.

In this sample, this clonotype turned up many times. The chain recombines TRBV3-1 with TRBJ2-7, with D possibly being TRBD2 (5 bases). CDR1 and CDR2 (germline): LGHDT, YNNKEL (reference sequence). The CDR3 spans 10 residues. V lost 9 bases, J lost 3 bases, and 6 bases lay in between. The CDR3 loop is CASGSYEQYF. CDR3 DNA: TGTGCCAGTGGGAGCTACGAGCAGTACTTC.

The genes are TRBV18 and TRBJ2-1; tentative D call: TRBD1 (6 bases). Per germline, CDR1 KGHSH and CDR2 LQKENI. V dropped 2 bases and J dropped 8 bases, with 16 bases sitting between them. The CDR3 covers 15 residues. The CDR3 DNA reads TGTGCCAGCTCACCATACAGGGAGACCGGCGATGAGCAGTTCTTC. It codes for CASSPYRETGDEQFF.

There are many counts of this clonotype. This chain joins TRBV19 and TRBJ2-2; D uncertain. The germline V gene has CDR1 LNHDA and CDR2 SQIVND (reference sequence). Trimming stripped 5 bases from V and 5 bases from J, with 12 bases between. This CDR3 has 14 residues. The CDR3: CASSPNAQTGELFF. The CDR3 DNA sequence: TGTGCCAGTAGTCCGAATGCCCAGACCGGGGAGCTGTTTTTT.

This clonotype was detected ten times or more. The V and J genes are TRBV6-5 and TRBJ1-1, with D perhaps TRBD1 (5 bases). From germline, CDR1 is MNHEY and CDR2 SVGAGI. The CDR3 sequence is 10 residues long. The V end was cut by 8 bases, the J end by 8 bases, with 9 bases between. DNA of the CDR3: TGTGCCAGCGGAGGGACGGAAGCTTTCTTT. This gives the protein CASGGTEAFF.

At least ten counts were recorded for this clonotype. V is TRBV5-4 and J is TRBJ1-2; D is perhaps TRBD1 (5 bases). Germline V gives CDR1 SGHNT, CDR2 YYREEE (reference sequence). V was pared by 0 bases and J by 2 bases, with 14 bases between. CDR3 size: 16 residues. CDR3 sequence (DNA): TGTGCCAGCAGCTTGGATCCGGGGGTAGGGAACTATGGCTACACCTTC. Translation: CASSLDPGVGNYGYTF.

The sample holds many counts of this clonotype. This chain uses TRBV12-5 with TRBJ2-1, with a possible D match to TRBD2 (6 bases). The CDR3 extends over 16 amino acids. V was shortened by 3 bases and J by 7 bases, with 19 bases between the two germline ends. Germline V CDR1 and CDR2: LGHNT, FRNRAP. CDR3 sequence reads: CASGLPKGGPSNEQFF. The CDR3 coding sequence is TGTGCTAGTGGTTTACCCAAAGGAGGGCCCTCGAATGAGCAGTTCTTC.

This clonotype showed up many times. The genes are TRBV14 and TRBJ1-1; 8 nucleotides line up with TRBD1. The germline V gene encodes CDR1 SGHDN and CDR2 FVKESK. With 1 base clipped from V and 4 bases from J, the junction kept 5 bases outside the gene matches. This CDR3 contains 15 residues. The CDR3 region is CASSQAWTGTTEAFF. The DNA for the CDR3 is TGTGCCAGCAGCCAAGCTTGGACAGGGACCACTGAAGCTTTCTTT.

This clonotype has at least ten counts. V and J are TRBV7-9 and TRBJ1-2; D is perhaps TRBD1 (6 bases). V was trimmed by 5 bases and J by 0 bases, leaving 10 bases between them. From germline, CDR1 is SEHNR and CDR2 FQNEAQ (reference sequence). The CDR3 runs 14 residues. CDR3 sequence (DNA): TGTGCCAGCAGCCGGGACATTTCTAACTATGGCTACACCTTC. Encoded protein: CASSRDISNYGYTF.

This chain connects TRBV5-6 to TRBJ1-6, with unresolved D. CDR1 is SGHDT and CDR2 is YYEEEE in the germline V gene. V lost 2 bases and J lost 4, with 13 bases in between. This CDR3 is 16 amino acids long. Written as DNA, the CDR3 is TGTGCCAGCAGCTTAAGGTTTGGACTTTATAATTCACCCCTCCACTTT. It codes for CASSLRFGLYNSPLHF.

At least ten counts were recorded for this clonotype. This rearrangement joins TRBV20-1 to TRBJ2-7, with a tentative D call TRBD1 (6 bases). CDR3 length: 14 amino acids. Trimming removed 6 bases from V and 3 bases from J, with 18 bases in between. Germline CDR1 and CDR2: DFQATT and SNEGSKA (reference sequence). Written as DNA, the CDR3 is TGCAGTGCCCTAAACAGGGCGAAAAACTACGAGCAGTACTTC. Its translation is CSALNRAKNYEQYF.

This clonotype was seen at least ten times. V gene TRBV18 combines with J gene TRBJ1-1; 8 bases are shared with TRBD1. Per the germline V gene, CDR1 is KGHSH and CDR2 is LQKENI. After removal of 6 bases from V and 9 bases from J, the junction contained 9 bases not matched to a gene. This CDR3 has 13 amino acids. CDR3 loop: CASSQDRDQKAFF. The CDR3 DNA reads as TGTGCCAGCTCCCAGGACAGGGATCAGAAAGCTTTCTTT. The variable domain in full, completed from reference TRBV18 and TRBJ1-1, reads NAGVMQNPRHLVRRRGQEARLRCSPMKGHSHVYWYRQLPEEGLKFMVYLQKENIIDESGMPKERFSAEFPKEGPSILRIQQVVRGDSAAYFCASSQDRDQKAFFGQGTRLTVV.

This clonotype was found many times. The chain has TRBV28 and TRBJ2-3; 9 nucleotides align to TRBD1. The CDR3 sequence is 15 residues long. The ends lost 6 bases at V and 3 bases at J; junction bases unmatched: 7. Germline values: CDR1 MDHEN, CDR2 SYDVKM. CDR3 in amino acids: CASSPVGQGTDTQYF. The CDR3 region has the DNA TGTGCCAGCAGCCCCGTGGGACAGGGTACAGATACGCAGTATTTT.